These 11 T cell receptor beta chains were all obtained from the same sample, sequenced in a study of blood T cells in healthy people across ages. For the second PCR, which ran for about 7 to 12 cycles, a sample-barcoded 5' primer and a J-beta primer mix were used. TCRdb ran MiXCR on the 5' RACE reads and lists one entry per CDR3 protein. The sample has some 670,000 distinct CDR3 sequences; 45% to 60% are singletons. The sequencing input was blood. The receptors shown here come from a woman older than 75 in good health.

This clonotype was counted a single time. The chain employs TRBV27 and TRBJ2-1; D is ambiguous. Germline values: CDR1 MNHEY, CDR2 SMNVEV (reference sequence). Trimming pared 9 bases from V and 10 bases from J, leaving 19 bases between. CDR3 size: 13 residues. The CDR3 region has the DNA TGTGCCAGTTCTGGCCGCCCTACGAGGGAGCAGTTCTTC. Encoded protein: CASSGRPTREQFF.

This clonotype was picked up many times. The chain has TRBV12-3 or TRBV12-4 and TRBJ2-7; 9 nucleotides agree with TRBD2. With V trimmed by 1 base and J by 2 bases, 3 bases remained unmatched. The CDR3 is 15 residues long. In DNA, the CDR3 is TGTGCCAGCAGTTTAGGCCAGCGGGAGGCCTACGAGCAGTACTTC. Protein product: CASSLGQREAYEQYF.

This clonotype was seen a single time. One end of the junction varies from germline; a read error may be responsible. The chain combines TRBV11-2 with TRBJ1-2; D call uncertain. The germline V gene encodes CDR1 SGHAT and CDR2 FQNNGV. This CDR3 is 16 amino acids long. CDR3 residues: CASSFLGWEANYGYIF. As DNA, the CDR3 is TGTGCCAGCAGCTTTTTAGGATGGGAGGCGAACTATGGCTACATCTTC.

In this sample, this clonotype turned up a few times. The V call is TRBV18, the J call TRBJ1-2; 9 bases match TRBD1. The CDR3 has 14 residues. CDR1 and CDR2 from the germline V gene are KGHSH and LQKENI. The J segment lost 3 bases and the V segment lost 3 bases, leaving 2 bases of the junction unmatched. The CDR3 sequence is CASSPRTGDYGYTF. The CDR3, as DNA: TGTGCCAGCTCACCCCGGACAGGGGACTATGGCTACACCTTC. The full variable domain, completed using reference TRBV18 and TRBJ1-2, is NAGVMQNPRHLVRRRGQEARLRCSPMKGHSHVYWYRQLPEEGLKFMVYLQKENIIDESGMPKERFSAEFPKEGPSILRIQQVVRGDSAAYFCASSPRTGDYGYTFGSGTRLTVV.

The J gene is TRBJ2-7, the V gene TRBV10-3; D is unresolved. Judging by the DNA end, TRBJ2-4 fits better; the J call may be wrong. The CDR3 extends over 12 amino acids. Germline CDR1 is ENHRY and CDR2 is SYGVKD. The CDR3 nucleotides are TGTGCCATCAGTGAGTCCTCGGACATTCAGTACTTC. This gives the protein CAISESSDIQYF.

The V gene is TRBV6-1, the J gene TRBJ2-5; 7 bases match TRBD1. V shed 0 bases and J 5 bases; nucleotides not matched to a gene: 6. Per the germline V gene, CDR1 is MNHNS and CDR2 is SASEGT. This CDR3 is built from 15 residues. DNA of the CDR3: TGTGCCAGCAGTGAAGCAGAGGGGGCGAGGGAGACCCAGTACTTC. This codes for CASSEAEGARETQYF.

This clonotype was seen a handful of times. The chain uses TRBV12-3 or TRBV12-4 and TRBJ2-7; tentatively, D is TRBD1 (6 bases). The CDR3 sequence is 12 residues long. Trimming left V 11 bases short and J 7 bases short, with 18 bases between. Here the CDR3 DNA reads TGTGCCGGAAGACAGGATGGCAATGAGCAGTACTTC. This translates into CAGRQDGNEQYF.

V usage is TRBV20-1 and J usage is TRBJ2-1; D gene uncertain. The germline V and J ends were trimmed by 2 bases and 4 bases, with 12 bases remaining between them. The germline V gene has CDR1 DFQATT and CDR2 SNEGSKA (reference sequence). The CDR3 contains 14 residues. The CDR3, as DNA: TGCAGTGCTAGACCACCGTTTGGTTACAATGAGCAGTTCTTC. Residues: CSARPPFGYNEQFF.

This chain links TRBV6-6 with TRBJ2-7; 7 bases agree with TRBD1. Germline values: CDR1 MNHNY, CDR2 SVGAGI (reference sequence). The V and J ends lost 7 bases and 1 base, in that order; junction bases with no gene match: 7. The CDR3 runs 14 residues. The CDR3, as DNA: TGTGCCAGCACCCTTCGACAGGGATCCTACGAGCAGTACTTC. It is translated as CASTLRQGSYEQYF.

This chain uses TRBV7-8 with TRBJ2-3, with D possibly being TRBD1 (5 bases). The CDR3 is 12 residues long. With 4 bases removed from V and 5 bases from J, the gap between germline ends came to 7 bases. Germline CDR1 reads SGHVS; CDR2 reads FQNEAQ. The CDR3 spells CASSSDRDTQYF. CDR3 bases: TGTGCCAGCAGCTCCGACAGAGATACGCAGTATTTT. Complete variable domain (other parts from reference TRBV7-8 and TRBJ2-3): GAGVSQSPRYKVAKRGQDVALRCDPISGHVSLFWYQQALGQGPEFLTYFQNEAQLDKSGLPSDRFFAERPEGSVSTLKIQRTQQEDSAVYLCASSSDRDTQYFGPGTRLTVL.

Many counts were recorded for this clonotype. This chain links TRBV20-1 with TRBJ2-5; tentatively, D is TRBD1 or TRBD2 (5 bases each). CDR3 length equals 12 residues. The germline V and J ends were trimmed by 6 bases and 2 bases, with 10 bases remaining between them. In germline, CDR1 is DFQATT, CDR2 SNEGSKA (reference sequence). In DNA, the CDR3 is TGCAGTGCCGAGGGGAATCAAGAGACCCAGTACTTC. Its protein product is CSAEGNQETQYF.